This section outlines one TCR beta chain sequence together with its context. No antigen is known for it. Method: immunoSEQ multiplex PCR; TCRdb's copy keeps in-frame clones and lacks some. In the table there are tens of thousands of clones, about 80% of which are singletons. With autoimmune disease history or systemic immunosuppression, patients were excluded. This sample was taken from a study of OX40 agonist ivuxolimab in advanced cancers. The study, taken as a whole, reports: Those patients achieving a partial response at 0.1-3.0 mg/kg showed among the lowest clonal expansion.

V dropped 4 bases and J dropped 1 base, with 11 bases sitting between them. The germline V gene has CDR1 MNHEY and CDR2 SVGAGI. CDR3 size: 15 residues. The chain carries TRBV6-5 and TRBJ2-1; D may match TRBD1 or TRBD2 (5 bases each). The sequence came from an adult with an advanced solid tumor such as melanoma, head and neck, liver or kidney cancer. The specimen comprised CD4+ or CD8+ T cells sorted from blood, sampled in a trial of the OX40 agonist ivuxolimab. The CDR3 loop is CASSSGTDSYNEQFF. Here the CDR3 DNA reads TGTGCCAGCAGTTCCGGGACGGATTCCTACAATGAGCAGTTCTTC.